The 9 T cell receptor beta chains below all came from one sample that was sequenced in a study of T cell responses to AZD1222 COVID-19 vaccine. The assay was immunoSEQ multiplex PCR, and TCRdb's table has in-frame clones only and misses some. The table shows approximately 80,000 clones, with 75% to 90% occurring only once. The sample was peripheral blood, taken on day 0 of AZD1222 vaccination. The receptors were gathered from an adult in good health.

This clone was seen just once. The chain has TRBV11-2 and TRBJ2-4, with D possibly matching TRBD2 (6 bases). Germline V CDR1 and CDR2: SGHAT, FQNNGV. The V end lost 5 bases, the J end lost 0 bases, and 14 bases lay between the germline ends. The CDR3 is made up of 16 amino acids. The CDR3, as DNA: TGTGCCAGCAGCCACCTAGCGTCTCTAGCCAAAAACATTCAGTACTTC. It yields the protein CASSHLASLAKNIQYF.

V is TRBV3-1 (or the pseudogene TRBV3-2) and J is TRBJ2-1; TRBD2 matches at 9 bases. V was clipped by 4 bases and J by 0 bases; unmatched bases: 4. In germline, CDR1 is LGHDT, CDR2 YNNKEL (reference sequence). This CDR3 is 16 amino acids long. DNA of the CDR3: TGTGCCAGCAGCCCCCTTAGCGGGAGCTCCTACAATGAGCAGTTCTTC. Its translation: CASSPLSGSSYNEQFF.

This chain uses TRBV29-1 with TRBJ1-1; D may be TRBD1 (6 bases). Per germline, CDR1 SQVTM and CDR2 ANQGSEA. CDR3 size: 12 residues. Trimming pared 4 bases from V and 7 bases from J, leaving 13 bases between. The CDR3 is CSVAGQGIEAFF. As DNA, the CDR3 is TGCAGCGTTGCTGGGCAGGGGATTGAAGCTTTCTTT.

The gene calls are TRBV7-3 and TRBJ1-1; no reliable D call. Germline CDR1 and CDR2: SGHTA and FQGTGA. The CDR3 spans 13 residues. Trimming removed 2 bases from V and 3 bases from J, with 7 bases in between. DNA of the CDR3: TGTGCCAGCAGCTTATCGGTTTACACTGAAGCTTTCTTT. Protein product: CASSLSVYTEAFF.

Comment on this clone: Other DNA sequences in this sample translate to the same CDR3. The gene calls are TRBV7-2 and TRBJ1-2; 7 bases map to TRBD1. This CDR3 spans 13 amino acids. Germline trimming cut 5 bases from V and 3 bases from J; bases unmatched to any gene: 3. Germline loops: CDR1 SGHTA, CDR2 FQGNSA. CDR3 nucleotides: TGTGCCAGCAGCCTAGACAGGGACTATGGCTACACCTTC. Amino acid sequence: CASSLDRDYGYTF.

The gene calls are TRBV2 and TRBJ1-6; D is undetermined. The CDR3 is made up of 14 amino acids. Germline loops: CDR1 SNHLY, CDR2 FYNNEI. V was shortened by 4 bases and J by 9 bases, with 13 bases between the two germline ends. This CDR3 is CASSARAWSSPLHF. The CDR3 DNA reads TGTGCCAGCAGTGCGAGGGCATGGAGTTCACCCCTCCACTTT.

The V and J genes are TRBV7-2 and TRBJ2-5; D call uncertain. The CDR3 is 15 residues long. Germline CDR1 is SGHTA and CDR2 is FQGNSA. Trimming took off 1 base at V and 2 bases at J, with 11 bases between the two ends. In DNA form, the CDR3 reads TGTGCCAGCAGCTTAGTCCCACAGCTACAAGAGACCCAGTACTTC. Amino acids: CASSLVPQLQETQYF.

This rearrangement joins TRBV12-3 or TRBV12-4 to TRBJ1-2; tentative D call: TRBD1 (5 bases). Trimming removed 4 bases from V and 8 bases from J, with 14 bases in between. The length of the CDR3 is 13 residues. For the CDR3, the DNA is TGTGCCAGCAGTTACCTCGAGGGGAACGGCTACACCTTC. Amino acid sequence: CASSYLEGNGYTF.

The V call is TRBV3-1 (or the pseudogene TRBV3-2), the J call TRBJ1-2; possible D gene TRBD1, 6 bases. The CDR3 consists of 14 residues. CDR1 is LGHDT, CDR2 YNNKEL, per germline (reference sequence). V dropped 7 bases and J dropped 7 bases, with 19 bases sitting between them. In nucleotides, the CDR3 is TGTGCCAGCACCTTCTGGGGGGCAAGGGGTGGCTACACCTTC. Protein sequence: CASTFWGARGGYTF.